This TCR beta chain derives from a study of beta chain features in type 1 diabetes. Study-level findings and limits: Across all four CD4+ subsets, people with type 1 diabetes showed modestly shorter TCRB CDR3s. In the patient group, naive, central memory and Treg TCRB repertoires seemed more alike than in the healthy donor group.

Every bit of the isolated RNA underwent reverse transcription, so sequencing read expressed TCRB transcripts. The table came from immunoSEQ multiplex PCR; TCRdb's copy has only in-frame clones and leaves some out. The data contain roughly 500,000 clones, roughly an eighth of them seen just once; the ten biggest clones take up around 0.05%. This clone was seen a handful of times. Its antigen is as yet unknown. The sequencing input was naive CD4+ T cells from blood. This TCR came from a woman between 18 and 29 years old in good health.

CDR3 nucleotides: TGCAGCGCCGAGGGACTAGCGGGGTTCGATGAGCAGTTCTTC. Encoded protein: CSAEGLAGFDEQFF. The rearrangement uses TRBV29-1 and TRBJ2-1; 13 bases line up with TRBD2. Trimming took 7 bases from V and 8 from J; bases not matched to a gene: 8. There are 14 residues in the CDR3. CDR1 is SQVTM, CDR2 ANQGSEA, per germline.